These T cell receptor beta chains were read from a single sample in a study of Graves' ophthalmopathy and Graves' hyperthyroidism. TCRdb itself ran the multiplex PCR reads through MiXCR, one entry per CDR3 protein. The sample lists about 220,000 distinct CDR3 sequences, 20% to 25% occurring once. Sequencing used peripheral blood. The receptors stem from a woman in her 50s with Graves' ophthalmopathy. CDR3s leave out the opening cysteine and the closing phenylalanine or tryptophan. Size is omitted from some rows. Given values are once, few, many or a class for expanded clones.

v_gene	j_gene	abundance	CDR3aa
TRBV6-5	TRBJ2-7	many	ASSLGHQGVYEQY
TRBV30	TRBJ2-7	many	AWSVRAGAYEQY
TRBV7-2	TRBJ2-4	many	ASSARQIGDIQY
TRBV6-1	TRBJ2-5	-	ASRMKTQY
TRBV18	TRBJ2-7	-	ASSSRDRAEQY
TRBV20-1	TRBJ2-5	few	SARTWGGQETQY
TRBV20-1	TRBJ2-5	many	SARVQPPSGTQY
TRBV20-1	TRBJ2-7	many	SARDRDFPFSKQY
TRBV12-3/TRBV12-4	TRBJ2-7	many	ASSFTFGTSGRARRVEQY
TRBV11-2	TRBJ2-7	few	ASSLDSGGGLTYEQY
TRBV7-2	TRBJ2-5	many	ASSLGGANRGETQY
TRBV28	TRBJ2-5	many	ASSPLRRLETQY
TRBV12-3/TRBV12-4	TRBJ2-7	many	ASSDSGRAHEQY
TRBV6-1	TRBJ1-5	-	ASSELGGNNQPQH